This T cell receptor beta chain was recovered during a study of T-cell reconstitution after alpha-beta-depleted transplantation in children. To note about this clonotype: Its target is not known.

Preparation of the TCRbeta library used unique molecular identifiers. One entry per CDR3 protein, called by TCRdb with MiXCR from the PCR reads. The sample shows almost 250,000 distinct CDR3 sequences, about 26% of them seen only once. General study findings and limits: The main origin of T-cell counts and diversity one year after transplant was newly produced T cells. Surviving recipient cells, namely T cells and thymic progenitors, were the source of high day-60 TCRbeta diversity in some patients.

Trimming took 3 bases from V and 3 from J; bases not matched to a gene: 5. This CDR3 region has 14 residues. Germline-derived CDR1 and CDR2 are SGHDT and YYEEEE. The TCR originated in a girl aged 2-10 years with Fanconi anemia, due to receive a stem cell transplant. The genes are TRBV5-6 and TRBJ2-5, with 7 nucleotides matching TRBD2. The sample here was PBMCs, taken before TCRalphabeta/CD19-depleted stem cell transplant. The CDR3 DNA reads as TGTGCCAGCAGCTCCTTGGCGGGGGAAGAGACCCAGTACTTC. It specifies CASSSLAGEETQYF.